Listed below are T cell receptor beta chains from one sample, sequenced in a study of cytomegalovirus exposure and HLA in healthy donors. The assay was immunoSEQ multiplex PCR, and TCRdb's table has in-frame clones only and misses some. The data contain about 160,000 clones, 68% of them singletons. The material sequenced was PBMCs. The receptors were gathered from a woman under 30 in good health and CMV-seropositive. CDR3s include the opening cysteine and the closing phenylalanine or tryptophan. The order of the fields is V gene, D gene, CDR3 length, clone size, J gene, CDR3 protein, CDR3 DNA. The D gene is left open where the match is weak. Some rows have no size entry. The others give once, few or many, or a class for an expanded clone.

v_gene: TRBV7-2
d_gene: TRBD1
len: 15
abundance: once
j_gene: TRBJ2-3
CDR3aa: CASSRGTGGPDTQYF
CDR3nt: TGTGCCAGCAGCCGTGGGACAGGGGGCCCAGATACGCAGTATTTT

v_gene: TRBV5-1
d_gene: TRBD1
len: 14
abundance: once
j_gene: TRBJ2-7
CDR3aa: CASSYNRGPYEQYF
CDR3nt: TGCGCCAGCAGCTATAACAGGGGGCCCTACGAGCAGTACTTC

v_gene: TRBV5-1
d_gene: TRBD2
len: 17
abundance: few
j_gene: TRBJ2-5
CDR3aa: CASSFGKGLAGKETQYF
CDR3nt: TGCGCCAGCAGCTTTGGGAAGGGACTAGCGGGTAAAGAGACCCAGTACTTC

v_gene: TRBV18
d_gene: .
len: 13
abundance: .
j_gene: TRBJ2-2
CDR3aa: CASSPRGTGELFF
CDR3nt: TGTGCCAGCTCGCCCAGGGGAACCGGGGAGCTGTTTTTT

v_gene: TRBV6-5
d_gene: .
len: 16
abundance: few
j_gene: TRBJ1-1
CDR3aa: CASSYSADRRETEAFF
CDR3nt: TGTGCCAGCAGTTACTCTGCGGATCGTAGGGAGACTGAAGCTTTCTTT

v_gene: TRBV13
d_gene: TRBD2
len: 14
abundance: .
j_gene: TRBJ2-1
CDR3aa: CASRLPIAGNEQFF
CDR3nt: TGTGCCAGCAGGCTCCCGATAGCGGGTAATGAGCAGTTCTTC

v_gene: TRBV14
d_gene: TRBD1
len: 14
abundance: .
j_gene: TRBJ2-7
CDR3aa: CASSRTGNIYEQYF
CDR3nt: TGTGCCAGCAGCCGGACAGGTAATATCTACGAGCAGTACTTC

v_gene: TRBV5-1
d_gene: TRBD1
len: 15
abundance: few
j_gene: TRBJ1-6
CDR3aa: CASSSTGGDNSPLHF
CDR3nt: TGCGCCAGCAGCTCGACAGGGGGAGATAATTCACCCCTCCACTTT

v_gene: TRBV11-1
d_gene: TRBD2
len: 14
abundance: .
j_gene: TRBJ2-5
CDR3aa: CASSLVLAGGTQYF
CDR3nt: TGTGCCAGCAGCTTAGTACTAGCGGGAGGTACCCAGTACTTC

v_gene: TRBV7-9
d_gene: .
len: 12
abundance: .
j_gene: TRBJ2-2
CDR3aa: CASSHPPGELFF
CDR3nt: TGTGCCAGCAGCCATCCCCCCGGGGAGCTGTTTTTT

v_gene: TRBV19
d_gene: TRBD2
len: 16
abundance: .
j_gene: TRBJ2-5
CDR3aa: CASSIGGGGFQETQYF
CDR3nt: TGTGCCAGTAGTATAGGGGGGGGAGGGTTTCAAGAGACCCAGTACTTC

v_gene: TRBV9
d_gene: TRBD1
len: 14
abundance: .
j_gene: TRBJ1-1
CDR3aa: CASSLTGVNTEAFF
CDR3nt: TGTGCCAGCAGCTTGACAGGGGTGAACACTGAAGCTTTCTTT

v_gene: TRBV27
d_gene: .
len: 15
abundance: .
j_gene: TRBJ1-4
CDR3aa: CASSFRSNGNEKLFF
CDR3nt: TGTGCCAGCAGTTTTCGCTCGAACGGTAATGAAAAACTGTTTTTT

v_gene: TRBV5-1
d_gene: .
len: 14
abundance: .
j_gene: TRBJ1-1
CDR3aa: CASSLEHLNTEAFF
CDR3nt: TGCGCCAGCAGCTTGGAACACCTGAACACTGAAGCTTTCTTT

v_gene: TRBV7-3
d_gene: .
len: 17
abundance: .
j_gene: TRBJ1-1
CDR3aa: CASSLSPGGYRATEAFF
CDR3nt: TGTGCCAGCAGCTTATCCCCTGGGGGATACAGGGCCACTGAAGCTTTCTTT

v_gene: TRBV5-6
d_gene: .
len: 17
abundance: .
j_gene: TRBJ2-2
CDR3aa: CASSLPQGGRGTGELFF
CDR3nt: TGTGCCAGCAGCTTACCCCAGGGGGGCCGGGGCACCGGGGAGCTGTTTTTT

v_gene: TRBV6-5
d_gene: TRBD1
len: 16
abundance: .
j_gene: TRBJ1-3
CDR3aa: CASSYEGATSGNTIYF
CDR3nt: TGTGCCAGCAGTTACGAGGGGGCTACCTCTGGAAACACCATATATTTT

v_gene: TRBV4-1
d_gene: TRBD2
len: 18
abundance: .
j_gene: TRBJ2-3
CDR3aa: CASSQEPILASGGDTQYF
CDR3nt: TGCGCCAGCAGCCAAGAGCCAATTCTGGCTAGCGGGGGAGATACGCAGTATTTT

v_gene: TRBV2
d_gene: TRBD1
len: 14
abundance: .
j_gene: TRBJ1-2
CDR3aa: CASTRTGSRYGYTF
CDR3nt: TGTGCCAGCACACGGACAGGGAGCCGCTATGGCTACACCTTC

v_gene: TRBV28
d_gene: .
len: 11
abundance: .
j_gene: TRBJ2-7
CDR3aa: CASSRAGEQYF
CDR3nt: TGTGCCAGCAGCCGCGCAGGCGAGCAGTACTTC

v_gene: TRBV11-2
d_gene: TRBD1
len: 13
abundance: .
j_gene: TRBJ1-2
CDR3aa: CASSVDRGQGYTF
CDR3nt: TGTGCCAGCAGCGTAGACAGGGGGCAGGGCTACACCTTC

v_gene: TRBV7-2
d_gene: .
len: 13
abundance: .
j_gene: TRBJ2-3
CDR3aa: CASNDGTAYTQYF
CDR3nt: TGTGCCAGCAACGACGGGACTGCATATACGCAGTATTTT

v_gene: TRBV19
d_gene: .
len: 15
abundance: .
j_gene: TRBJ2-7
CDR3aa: CASTLTWRDSYEQYF
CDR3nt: TGTGCCAGTACTCTGACTTGGCGGGACTCCTACGAGCAGTACTTC

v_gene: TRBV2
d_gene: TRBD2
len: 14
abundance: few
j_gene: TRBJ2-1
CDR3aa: CASSDAGGQNEQFF
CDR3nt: TGTGCCAGCAGTGATGCGGGAGGGCAGAATGAGCAGTTCTTC

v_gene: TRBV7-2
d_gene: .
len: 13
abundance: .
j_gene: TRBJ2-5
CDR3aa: CAGSGGQGETQYF
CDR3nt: TGTGCCGGGTCTGGTGGTCAGGGCGAGACCCAGTACTTC

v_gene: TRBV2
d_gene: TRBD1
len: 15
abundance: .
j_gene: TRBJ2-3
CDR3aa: CASRPIDRATDTQYF
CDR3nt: TGTGCCAGCAGGCCCATTGACAGGGCCACAGATACGCAGTATTTT

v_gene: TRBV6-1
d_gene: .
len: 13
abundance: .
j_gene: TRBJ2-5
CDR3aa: CASSGGTVGAQYF
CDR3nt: TGTGCCAGCAGTGGCGGGACTGTGGGCGCCCAGTACTTC